This is a list of T cell receptor beta chains from one sample in a study of cytomegalovirus exposure and HLA in healthy donors. TCRdb's table, derived via immunoSEQ multiplex PCR, lists solely in-frame clones and lacks some. Of 90,000 to 100,000 clones listed, 60% to 75% are singletons. Sequenced input: PBMCs. The receptors were sampled from a female donor in good health and CMV-seronegative. Both conserved end residues are part of each CDR3. D genes are given only for firm matches. Clone size is stated in some rows and not others, as once, few, many or a class when expanded.

clone size: .; J gene: TRBJ2-5; D gene: TRBD1; V gene: TRBV5-4; CDR3 protein: CASSQQGASETQYF; CDR3 DNA: TGTGCCAGCAGCCAACAGGGGGCGTCGGAGACCCAGTACTTC
clone size: .; J gene: TRBJ2-3; D gene: TRBD2; V gene: TRBV4-2; CDR3 protein: CASSPLAGGTDTQYF; CDR3 DNA: TGTGCCAGCAGCCCATTAGCGGGAGGTACAGATACGCAGTATTTT
clone size: .; J gene: TRBJ1-2; D gene: TRBD1; V gene: TRBV28; CDR3 protein: CASSLGDRDSYGYTF; CDR3 DNA: TGTGCCAGCAGTTTGGGGGACAGGGATTCCTATGGCTACACCTTC
clone size: .; J gene: TRBJ2-7; D gene: TRBD2; V gene: TRBV10-3; CDR3 protein: CAISDPGLAGGDEQYF; CDR3 DNA: TGTGCCATCAGTGACCCGGGACTAGCGGGAGGGGACGAGCAGTACTTC
clone size: few; J gene: TRBJ1-6; D gene: TRBD1; V gene: TRBV4-2; CDR3 protein: CASSQGTGDSSPLHF; CDR3 DNA: TGTGCCAGCAGCCAAGGGACAGGGGATTCTTCACCCCTCCACTTT
clone size: few; J gene: TRBJ2-3; D gene: .; V gene: TRBV9; CDR3 protein: CASSVGPGNTDTQYF; CDR3 DNA: TGTGCCAGCAGCGTAGGGCCAGGGAACACAGATACGCAGTATTTT
clone size: .; J gene: TRBJ2-1; D gene: .; V gene: TRBV2; CDR3 protein: CASSDGTRNYNEQFF; CDR3 DNA: TGTGCCAGCAGTGACGGGACAAGGAACTACAATGAGCAGTTCTTC
clone size: .; J gene: TRBJ2-5; D gene: TRBD2; V gene: TRBV2; CDR3 protein: CASSEVGTGGQETQYF; CDR3 DNA: TGTGCCAGCAGTGAAGTGGGGACGGGGGGCCAAGAGACCCAGTACTTC
clone size: .; J gene: TRBJ1-1; D gene: .; V gene: TRBV19; CDR3 protein: CASSYGGANTEAFF; CDR3 DNA: TGTGCCAGTAGTTACGGAGGGGCCAACACTGAAGCTTTCTTT
clone size: few; J gene: TRBJ1-1; D gene: .; V gene: TRBV6-1; CDR3 protein: CASNRGGKNTEAFF; CDR3 DNA: TGTGCCAGCAATAGGGGCGGAAAGAACACTGAAGCTTTCTTT
clone size: .; J gene: TRBJ2-7; D gene: .; V gene: TRBV30; CDR3 protein: CAWSVHNLYEQYF; CDR3 DNA: TGTGCCTGGAGTGTACATAACCTCTACGAGCAGTACTTC
clone size: .; J gene: TRBJ1-4; D gene: .; V gene: TRBV5-1; CDR3 protein: CASSLDGGRVREKLFF; CDR3 DNA: TGCGCCAGCAGCTTGGATGGGGGCAGGGTCCGTGAAAAACTGTTTTTT
clone size: .; J gene: TRBJ2-3; D gene: .; V gene: TRBV27; CDR3 protein: CASSSTTDTQYF; CDR3 DNA: TGTGCCAGCAGTTCTACCACAGATACGCAGTATTTT
clone size: .; J gene: TRBJ2-6; D gene: .; V gene: TRBV11-2; CDR3 protein: CASSLGRYSGANVLTF; CDR3 DNA: TGTGCCAGCAGCTTAGGGCGGTACTCTGGGGCCAACGTCCTGACTTTC
clone size: .; J gene: TRBJ2-7; D gene: TRBD1; V gene: TRBV9; CDR3 protein: CASSPGDRGPYEQYF; CDR3 DNA: TGTGCCAGCAGCCCCGGCGATAGGGGGCCCTACGAGCAGTACTTC
clone size: few; J gene: TRBJ1-4; D gene: .; V gene: TRBV30; CDR3 protein: CAFQGNNEKLFF; CDR3 DNA: TGTGCCTTCCAGGGGAATAATGAAAAACTGTTTTTT
clone size: once; J gene: TRBJ2-1; D gene: TRBD2; V gene: TRBV7-3; CDR3 protein: CASSLRAGGLGDEQFF; CDR3 DNA: TGTGCCAGCAGCTTAAGAGCGGGAGGGCTCGGCGATGAGCAGTTCTTC
clone size: .; J gene: TRBJ2-2; D gene: TRBD2; V gene: TRBV5-1; CDR3 protein: CASSLAEANTGELFF; CDR3 DNA: TGCGCCAGCTCTCTAGCGGAGGCCAACACCGGGGAGCTGTTTTTT
clone size: .; J gene: TRBJ1-3; D gene: .; V gene: TRBV19; CDR3 protein: CASSKQASGNTIYF; CDR3 DNA: TGTGCCAGTAGTAAGCAGGCCTCTGGAAACACCATATATTTT
clone size: .; J gene: TRBJ1-1; D gene: TRBD1; V gene: TRBV4-1; CDR3 protein: CASSPTGGQVTEAFF; CDR3 DNA: TGCGCCAGCAGCCCCACAGGGGGTCAGGTCACTGAAGCTTTCTTT
clone size: few; J gene: TRBJ1-1; D gene: .; V gene: TRBV6-5; CDR3 protein: CASSYGQLNTEAFF; CDR3 DNA: TGTGCCAGCAGTTACGGACAGTTGAACACTGAAGCTTTCTTT
clone size: .; J gene: TRBJ1-1; D gene: .; V gene: TRBV18; CDR3 protein: CASSRQNTEAFF; CDR3 DNA: TGTGCCAGCTCACGACAGAACACTGAAGCTTTCTTT
clone size: few; J gene: TRBJ2-4; D gene: TRBD2; V gene: TRBV29-1; CDR3 protein: CSVEGSSGGQYF; CDR3 DNA: TGCAGCGTTGAAGGATCCAGCGGGGGACAGTACTTC
clone size: few; J gene: TRBJ2-2; D gene: TRBD1; V gene: TRBV18; CDR3 protein: CASSPPGGRTGELFF; CDR3 DNA: TGTGCCAGCTCACCGCCAGGGGGCAGAACCGGGGAGCTGTTTTTT
clone size: .; J gene: TRBJ1-2; D gene: TRBD1; V gene: TRBV5-1; CDR3 protein: CASSLGTGAFNYGYTF; CDR3 DNA: TGCGCCAGCAGCTTAGGGACAGGGGCGTTTAACTATGGCTACACCTTC
clone size: .; J gene: TRBJ2-5; D gene: TRBD1; V gene: TRBV13; CDR3 protein: CASSSGTGEGETQYF; CDR3 DNA: TGTGCCAGCAGCTCTGGGACAGGAGAAGGAGAGACCCAGTACTTC
clone size: .; J gene: TRBJ1-1; D gene: .; V gene: TRBV14; CDR3 protein: CASSRGGFSSTEAFF; CDR3 DNA: TGTGCCAGCAGCCGCGGGGGGTTTTCGAGCACTGAAGCTTTCTTT
clone size: .; J gene: TRBJ1-1; D gene: .; V gene: TRBV7-9; CDR3 protein: CASSLEGIGAFF; CDR3 DNA: TGTGCCAGCAGCTTGGAGGGAATAGGAGCTTTCTTT
clone size: .; J gene: TRBJ2-4; D gene: .; V gene: TRBV6-5; CDR3 protein: CASSLAGWGHIQYF; CDR3 DNA: TGTGCCAGCAGTTTGGCCGGCTGGGGGCACATTCAGTACTTC
clone size: once; J gene: TRBJ2-3; D gene: .; V gene: TRBV11-3; CDR3 protein: CASSHLRGFNTDTQYF; CDR3 DNA: TGTGCCAGCAGCCACCTTCGGGGGTTCAACACAGATACGCAGTATTTT
clone size: few; J gene: TRBJ2-2; D gene: TRBD2; V gene: TRBV2; CDR3 protein: CASSEWVASGRPGELFF; CDR3 DNA: TGTGCCAGCAGTGAATGGGTGGCTAGCGGGAGACCCGGGGAGCTGTTTTTT
clone size: .; J gene: TRBJ2-2; D gene: .; V gene: TRBV19; CDR3 protein: CASSTGTPKGGELFF; CDR3 DNA: TGTGCCAGTAGTACCGGGACTCCCAAGGGCGGGGAGCTGTTTTTT
clone size: few; J gene: TRBJ1-5; D gene: .; V gene: TRBV19; CDR3 protein: CASQDRMGQPQHF; CDR3 DNA: TGTGCCAGTCAAGACAGGATGGGGCAGCCCCAGCATTTT
clone size: .; J gene: TRBJ1-2; D gene: TRBD1; V gene: TRBV9; CDR3 protein: CASSVDTAATGVDGYTF; CDR3 DNA: TGTGCCAGCAGCGTAGATACGGCAGCGACAGGGGTCGATGGCTACACCTTC
clone size: once; J gene: TRBJ2-7; D gene: TRBD1; V gene: TRBV30; CDR3 protein: CAWRAGTAYEQYF; CDR3 DNA: TGTGCCTGGAGGGCCGGGACAGCCTACGAGCAGTACTTC
clone size: .; J gene: TRBJ2-1; D gene: TRBD1; V gene: TRBV29-1; CDR3 protein: CSAGTEAGFDEQFF; CDR3 DNA: TGCAGCGCCGGGACAGAAGCCGGGTTCGATGAGCAGTTCTTC
clone size: .; J gene: TRBJ2-1; D gene: TRBD1; V gene: TRBV6-4; CDR3 protein: CASSDGTGGNEQFF; CDR3 DNA: TGTGCCAGCAGTGACGGGACAGGGGGCAATGAGCAGTTCTTC
clone size: once; J gene: TRBJ2-7; D gene: .; V gene: TRBV5-4; CDR3 protein: CASSYGRDSYEQYF; CDR3 DNA: TGTGCCAGCAGCTATGGACGGGACTCCTACGAGCAGTACTTC
clone size: .; J gene: TRBJ2-7; D gene: TRBD1; V gene: TRBV9; CDR3 protein: CASSDGDRGRNEQYF; CDR3 DNA: TGTGCCAGCAGCGACGGGGACAGGGGGCGAAACGAGCAGTACTTC
clone size: .; J gene: TRBJ2-7; D gene: .; V gene: TRBV5-4; CDR3 protein: CASSLGLGRLFYEQYF; CDR3 DNA: TGTGCCAGCAGCTTGGGGCTAGGCCGACTCTTCTACGAGCAGTACTTC
clone size: .; J gene: TRBJ1-4; D gene: TRBD1; V gene: TRBV19; CDR3 protein: CASSTQGAHEKLFF; CDR3 DNA: TGTGCCAGTAGTACTCAGGGGGCGCACGAAAAACTGTTTTTT
clone size: once; J gene: TRBJ2-5; D gene: .; V gene: TRBV9; CDR3 protein: CASSEEGRPGGETQYF; CDR3 DNA: TGTGCCAGCAGCGAGGAGGGTAGGCCCGGCGGGGAGACCCAGTACTTC
clone size: .; J gene: TRBJ2-3; D gene: TRBD2; V gene: TRBV27; CDR3 protein: CASTQAGLSTDTQYF; CDR3 DNA: TGTGCCAGCACCCAAGCGGGACTGAGCACAGATACGCAGTATTTT
clone size: .; J gene: TRBJ1-2; D gene: .; V gene: TRBV27; CDR3 protein: CASSFRGFHGYTF; CDR3 DNA: TGTGCCAGCAGTTTTCGGGGGTTTCATGGCTACACCTTC
clone size: .; J gene: TRBJ2-7; D gene: .; V gene: TRBV5-6; CDR3 protein: CASSLIRAGEQYF; CDR3 DNA: TGTGCCAGCAGCTTGATACGGGCGGGCGAGCAGTACTTC